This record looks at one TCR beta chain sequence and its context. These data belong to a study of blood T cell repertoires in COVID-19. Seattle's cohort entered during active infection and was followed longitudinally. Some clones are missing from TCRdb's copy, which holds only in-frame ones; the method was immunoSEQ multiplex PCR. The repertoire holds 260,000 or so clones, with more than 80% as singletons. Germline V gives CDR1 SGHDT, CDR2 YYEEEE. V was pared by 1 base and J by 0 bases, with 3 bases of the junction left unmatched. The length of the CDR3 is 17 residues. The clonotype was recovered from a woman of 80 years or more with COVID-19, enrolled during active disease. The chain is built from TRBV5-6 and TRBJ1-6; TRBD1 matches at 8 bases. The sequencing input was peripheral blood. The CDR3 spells CASSLRDRSSYNSPLHF. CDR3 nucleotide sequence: TGTGCCAGCAGCTTGAGGGACAGGAGCTCCTATAATTCACCCCTCCACTTT.